The rows below give T cell receptor beta chains drawn from one sample of a study of blood T cell repertoires in COVID-19. TCRdb's copy holds only in-frame clones and misses some; the assay was immunoSEQ multiplex PCR. The sample has about 28,000 clones; over 70% are singletons. Material: peripheral blood. Source of these receptors: a man aged 65 to 79 with active COVID-19. The CDR3 runs from the conserved cysteine through the conserved F or W. The D gene is left open where the match is weak. Expanded clones get a size class; other rows say once, few or many, or leave the size out.

TRBJ2-3 NA TRBD2 TRBV4-2 TGTGCCAGCAGCCCCAGTTCCCAGCGGGGGAGCACAGATACGCAGTATTTT CASSPSSQRGSTDTQYF
TRBJ2-1 NA TRBD2 TRBV18 TGTGCCAGCTCACCGACTAGCGTACCCGCCTACAATGAGCAGTTCTTC CASSPTSVPAYNEQFF
TRBJ2-2 NA NA TRBV7-8 TGTGCCAGCAGCACCAGGGTGGGCGGGGAGCTGTTTTTT CASSTRVGGELFF
TRBJ2-1 NA TRBD1 TRBV19 TGTGCCAGTAGTCGGCGGACAGGGGCGAGGTACAATGAGCAGTTCTTC CASSRRTGARYNEQFF
TRBJ2-5 NA NA TRBV6-1 TGTGCCAGCAGTGAAGCGGGGGACTTCAACCCGCTAACCCAGTACTTC CASSEAGDFNPLTQYF
TRBJ1-1 NA NA TRBV6-1 TGTGCCAGCAGTGAAGGGGACTGGAACACTGAAGCTTTCTTT CASSEGDWNTEAFF
TRBJ1-1 NA TRBD1 TRBV18 TGTGCCAGCTCACTCCAGGGGGCGTTGGCTTTCTTT CASSLQGALAFF
TRBJ1-2 NA NA TRBV6-5 TGTGCCAGCAGTTACGATATGGGCAGGCCAGTTGGCTACACCTTC CASSYDMGRPVGYTF
TRBJ2-5 NA TRBD2 TRBV4-1 TGCGCCAGCAGCCAAGATGGGACTAGAGGTCAAGAGACCCAGTACTTC CASSQDGTRGQETQYF
TRBJ2-5 NA TRBD2 TRBV7-2 TGTGCCAGCAGCTTAGGTCAGCGGGGGCGAGAGACCCAGTACTTC CASSLGQRGRETQYF
TRBJ2-7 NA NA TRBV5-1 TGCGCCAGCAGCTTGGGGGGCTCAGGCTCCGAGCAGTACTTC CASSLGGSGSEQYF
TRBJ2-3 NA TRBD2 TRBV5-1 TGCGCCAGCAGCTTTGGTACAGCGGGGGCCGGGGATACGCAGTATTTT CASSFGTAGAGDTQYF
TRBJ2-2 NA TRBD2 TRBV6-5 TGTGCCAGCGGGCGGGGGGTCCTCGGGGAGCTGTTTTTT CASGRGVLGELFF
TRBJ2-3 NA NA TRBV11-3 TGTGCCAGCAGCTCGGGGAACCCGAGGGCAGATACGCAGTATTTT CASSSGNPRADTQYF
TRBJ2-3 NA NA TRBV2 TGTGCCAGCAGTGAACCCTTTATCTTTACGCAGTATTTT CASSEPFIFTQYF
TRBJ1-2 NA NA TRBV28 TGTGCCAGCAGTTTACCAGTTCGGGTTGGCGGCTACACCTTC CASSLPVRVGGYTF
TRBJ2-2 NA TRBD2 TRBV27 TGTGCCAGCAGTTCCTACGGGACTAGCGGGGGTTTACGGTACACCGGGGAGCTGTTTTTT CASSSYGTSGGLRYTGELFF
TRBJ2-7 few TRBD1 TRBV6-6 TGTGCCAGCAGCCCTCGGGACAGAGGCTCCTACGAGCAGTACTTC CASSPRDRGSYEQYF
TRBJ2-7 NA NA TRBV4-2 TGTGCCAGCAGCCAAGGGAGGGCCAAATCCTACGAGCAGTACTTC CASSQGRAKSYEQYF
TRBJ1-2 NA TRBD1 TRBV28 TGTGCCAGCAGACCACAGGGGGCAGGTGGCTACACCTTC CASRPQGAGGYTF
TRBJ2-7 NA TRBD1 TRBV7-6 TGTGCCAGCAGCTCCCGGGACAGAGACAGTATCGAGCAGTACTTC CASSSRDRDSIEQYF
TRBJ2-5 NA NA TRBV11-2 TGTGCCAGCAGCCCCACGCGGGGCGTAGAGACCCAGTACTTC CASSPTRGVETQYF
TRBJ2-3 NA NA TRBV6-5 TGTGCCAGCCAGGGACTGGTGGGCACAGATACGCAGTATTTT CASQGLVGTDTQYF
TRBJ2-5 NA NA TRBV18 TGTGCCAGCTCAACAGGACAACGAGAGACCCAGTACTTC CASSTGQRETQYF
TRBJ2-5 NA TRBD2 TRBV11-3 TGTGCCAGCAGCTCCCCGACTAGCGGTGGGGAGACCCAGTACTTC CASSSPTSGGETQYF
TRBJ2-1 NA NA TRBV28 TGTGCCAGCGTTCCAGGGGACGGACGCAATGAGCAGTTCTTC CASVPGDGRNEQFF
TRBJ2-3 NA NA TRBV7-8 TGTGCCAGCAGCTTAGGGGTGGGGACTCCTAGCACAGATACGCAGTATTTT CASSLGVGTPSTDTQYF
TRBJ1-1 NA NA TRBV6-5 TGTGCCAGCAGTACGAGGGTAGCTGAAGCTTTCTTT CASSTRVAEAFF
TRBJ1-1 NA NA TRBV6-5 TGTGCCAGCAATCGGCCGGGACTTAGCACTGAAGCTTTCTTT CASNRPGLSTEAFF
TRBJ2-7 NA NA TRBV11-3 TGTGCCAGCAGTTCGTTCATGTCGGGGGAGCAGTACTTC CASSSFMSGEQYF
TRBJ2-5 NA TRBD2 TRBV6-5 TGTGCCAGCAGTTTAGCGGGGGGCCCCGCCGAGACCCAGTACTTC CASSLAGGPAETQYF
TRBJ2-1 NA TRBD2 TRBV10-3 TGTGCCATCAGACCGGGACTAGCGGACAATGAGCAGTTCTTC CAIRPGLADNEQFF
TRBJ2-1 NA NA TRBV7-2 TGTGCCAGCAGCTCTCGGGACTTTCGCTCCTACAATGAGCAGTTCTTC CASSSRDFRSYNEQFF
TRBJ1-5 NA NA TRBV11-2 TGTGCCAGCAGCCGCGGGAATCAGCCCCAGCATTTT CASSRGNQPQHF
TRBJ2-5 NA TRBD2 TRBV5-6 TGTGCCAGCAGCTTCTCTAGCGGGGGACGGAACCAAGAGACCCAGTACTTC CASSFSSGGRNQETQYF
TRBJ2-2 few NA TRBV27 TGTGCCAGCAGTCCCTCAGGGCGGGAGCTGTTTTTT CASSPSGRELFF
TRBJ2-1 NA NA TRBV5-6 TGTGCCAGCAGCTTGGCGGGGGAAAATCACAATGAGCAGTTCTTC CASSLAGENHNEQFF
TRBJ2-3 NA NA TRBV30 TGTGCCTGCCCCCCAAGTAGCGTTAGCACAGATACGCAGTATTTT CACPPSSVSTDTQYF
TRBJ1-3 NA NA TRBV11-2 TGTGCCAGCAGCTTAATATCCCAGGGGGGAAACACCATATATTTT CASSLISQGGNTIYF